One and the same sample provided the 30 T cell receptor beta chains below, sequenced in a study of breast tumors, draining lymph nodes, adjacent tissues. Axillary draining lymph nodes of breast cancer patients supplied the node samples. TCRdb re-called the multiplex PCR reads through MiXCR, storing one row per CDR3 protein. This sample yields about 100,000 distinct CDR3 sequences, of which 21% are seen a single time; roughly 1.2% belongs to the top ten. Sequencing input: axillary lymph node tissue. These receptors all come from a female donor with breast cancer. Some clones in this sample may be carry-over from other donors' samples.

In this sample, this clonotype turned up many times. The chain uses TRBV7-9 and TRBJ1-2; TRBD1 might be the D (6 bases). Trimming stripped 4 bases from V and 8 bases from J, with 14 bases between. The CDR3 has 13 amino acids. Germline assignment: CDR1 SEHNR and CDR2 FQNEAQ (reference sequence). The CDR3 bases are TGTGCCAGCAGCTCTCGAACAGGGCACGGCTACACCTTC. Encoded protein: CASSSRTGHGYTF.

This clonotype was seen a single time. A much larger clone differs by one base, so this may be a read error. J is TRBJ1-4 and V is TRBV19; D uncertain. Germline lookup yields CDR1 LNHDA and CDR2 SQIVND (reference sequence). The CDR3 contains 12 residues. V lost 8 bases to trimming and J lost 4 bases, with 8 bases between them. The CDR3 coding sequence is TGTGCCAGTGGCGGATGTAATGAAAAACTGTTTTTT. Its translation is CASGGCNEKLFF.

For this clonotype: A much larger clone lies one base from this, so it may be a read error. The chain is built from TRBV4-1 and TRBJ2-3; D may be TRBD2 (5 bases). The length of the CDR3 is 14 residues. Germline V gene data show CDR1 as MGHRA and CDR2 as YSYEKL. The V end was cut by 1 base, the J end by 4 bases, with 9 bases between. CDR3 in amino acids: CASSQVLAPDTQYF. The CDR3 DNA reads TGCGCCAGCAGCCAAGTGTTAGCGCCAGATACGCAGTATTTT.

This clonotype was seen more than once but under ten times. Possible read error: a much larger clone is one base away. CDR3 DNA: TGTGCCAGTAGTATTACCTCTCGAGGTGTTTACGAGCAGTACTTC. It is translated as CASSITSRGVYEQYF. V gene TRBV19 combines with J gene TRBJ2-7; D not resolved. Germline CDR1 reads LNHDA; CDR2 reads SQIVND (reference sequence). Trimming stripped 3 bases from V and 4 bases from J, with 16 bases between. This CDR3 spans 15 amino acids.

The table lists this clonotype with many counts. V gene TRBV9 combines with J gene TRBJ2-1; TRBD2 agrees at 8 bases. V was pared by 0 bases and J by 7 bases, with 9 bases of the junction left unmatched. The germline gives CDR1 SGDLS, CDR2 YYNGEE. The CDR3 sequence is 16 residues long. CDR3 sequence reads: CASSVGRGGLVNEQFF. The CDR3 DNA sequence: TGTGCCAGCAGCGTAGGGCGTGGGGGACTAGTTAATGAGCAGTTCTTC.

The V and J genes are TRBV19 and TRBJ1-5; possible D gene TRBD1, 5 bases. Germline V CDR1 and CDR2: LNHDA, SQIVND (reference sequence). V lost 5 bases and J lost 2, with 10 bases in between. This CDR3 is 14 amino acids long. The CDR3 region is CASSYPGRNQPQHF. The CDR3 coding sequence is TGTGCCAGTAGTTACCCAGGGCGCAATCAGCCCCAGCATTTT. Full variable domain (outside the CDR3, taken from reference TRBV19 and TRBJ1-5): DGGITQSPKYLFRKEGQNVTLSCEQNLNHDAMYWYRQDPGQGLRLIYYSQIVNDFQKGDIAEGYSVSREKKESFPLTVTSAQKNPTAFYLCASSYPGRNQPQHFGDGTRLSIL.

In its sample, this clonotype was seen many times. V and J are TRBV5-1 and TRBJ2-1; 7 bases map to TRBD2. Trimming cost V 0 bases and J 4 bases; bases outside gene matches: 7. Germline values: CDR1 SGHRS, CDR2 YFSETQ. The CDR3 has 16 amino acids. As DNA, the CDR3 is TGCGCCAGCAGCTTGGGCCCTAGCGGAGATTACAATGAGCAGTTCTTC. Translated: CASSLGPSGDYNEQFF. Together with reference TRBV5-1 and TRBJ2-1, the CDR3 gives the full variable domain: KAGVTQTPRYLIKTRGQQVTLSCSPISGHRSVSWYQQTPGQGLQFLFEYFSETQRNKGNFPGRFSGRQFSNSRSEMNVSTLELGDSALYLCASSLGPSGDYNEQFFGPGTRLTVL.

Many counts were recorded for this clonotype. The chain joins TRBV7-3 to TRBJ2-1; possibly TRBD2 for D (5 bases). Germline CDR1 reads SGHTA; CDR2 reads FQGTGA. This CDR3 has 13 amino acids. The V gene lost 5 bases and the J gene lost 5 bases, with 10 bases spanning the gap. The CDR3 spells CASSQSRDNEQFF. CDR3 DNA: TGTGCCAGCAGCCAATCGCGGGACAATGAGCAGTTCTTC.

The genes are TRBV20-1 and TRBJ1-2; D not resolved. Germline V CDR1 and CDR2: DFQATT, SNEGSKA (reference sequence). The CDR3 is made up of 13 amino acids. V gave up 5 bases and J gave up 0 bases, with 10 bases separating them. CDR3 DNA sequence: TGCAGTGCTTTCCGTCGATCTAACTATGGCTACACCTTC. Translating it yields CSAFRRSNYGYTF.

Comment on this clonotype: Relative to the germline gene, one junction end is altered; a read error may explain this. This chain connects TRBV27 to TRBJ1-6; 10 nucleotides line up with TRBD1. Germline V lookup: CDR1 MNHEY, CDR2 SMNVEV (reference sequence). The CDR3 has 15 amino acids. The CDR3 loop reads CASSLSGQGHSPPHF. The CDR3 nucleotides are TGTGCCAGCAGTTTATCGGGACAGGGGCATTCACCCCCCCACTTT.

This clonotype has ten or more counts. The genes are TRBV15 and TRBJ2-1; 7 bases map to TRBD2. Germline trimming cut 1 base from V and 2 bases from J; bases unmatched to any gene: 17. This CDR3 comprises 20 residues. The germline CDR1 and CDR2 sequences are LNHNV and YYDKDF (reference sequence). The CDR3 loop is CATSRALGSVGGSAYNEQFF. The CDR3, as DNA: TGTGCCACCAGCAGAGCATTGGGATCCGTGGGGGGGAGCGCCTACAATGAGCAGTTCTTC. The entire variable domain, with the rest obtained from reference TRBV15 and TRBJ2-1, is as follows: DAMVIQNPRYQVTQFGKPVTLSCSQTLNHNVMYWYQQKSSQAPKLLFHYYDKDFNNEADTPDNFQSRRPNTSFCFLDIRSPGLGDTAMYLCATSRALGSVGGSAYNEQFFGPGTRLTVL.

This clonotype has ten or more counts. This chain uses TRBV20-1 with TRBJ2-1; D perhaps matches TRBD1 (6 bases). V was clipped by 5 bases and J by 7 bases, with 15 bases between them. The CDR3 has 13 amino acids. CDR1 and CDR2 (germline): DFQATT, SNEGSKA (reference sequence). The CDR3 spells CSAEAGVRNEQFF. The CDR3, as DNA: TGCAGTGCTGAAGCAGGGGTAAGAAATGAGCAGTTCTTC.

In this sample, this clonotype turned up many times. The chain is built from TRBV4-1 and TRBJ2-5; the match to TRBD2 covers 8 bases. Germline CDR1 is MGHRA and CDR2 is YSYEKL. The CDR3 is 15 residues long. The J segment lost 4 bases and the V segment lost 0 bases, leaving 4 bases of the junction unmatched. CDR3 sequence: CASSQDVLAGETQYF. Written as DNA, the CDR3 is TGCGCCAGCAGCCAAGATGTCCTAGCGGGAGAGACCCAGTACTTC.

This clonotype was found many times. This rearrangement joins TRBV20-1 to TRBJ1-3, with a possible D match to TRBD1 (5 bases). V was clipped by 0 bases and J by 2 bases, with 11 bases between them. Germline V lookup: CDR1 DFQATT, CDR2 SNEGSKA (reference sequence). The length of the CDR3 is 15 residues. In nucleotides, the CDR3 is TGCAGTGCTAGAGAAGGGACCAGCGCTGGAAACACCATATATTTT. Translated, it gives CSAREGTSAGNTIYF.

The chain uses TRBV5-6 and TRBJ1-1, with unresolved D. Between the trimmed V and J ends, which lost 0 bases and 10 bases, there was a span of 7 bases. The germline CDR1 and CDR2 sequences are SGHDT and YYEEEE. The CDR3 is 11 amino acids. CDR3 amino acids: CASSLGQRAFF. CDR3 DNA sequence: TGTGCCAGCAGCTTGGGCCAGAGAGCTTTCTTT.

A word on this clonotype: This may arise from a read error, as a much more abundant clone is one base away. As the CDR3 is not closed by the conserved phenylalanine or tryptophan, this likely results from a read error. The V gene is TRBV5-6, the J gene TRBJ2-3; 7 bases agree with TRBD1. V shed 4 bases, J shed 3 bases, and the junction held 5 bases outside the gene matches. This CDR3 has 14 residues. Per germline, CDR1 SGHDT and CDR2 YYEEEE. The CDR3 region has the DNA TGTGCCAGCAGCCCGACAGGGCATACAGATACGCAGTATCTT. Translation: CASSPTGHTDTQYL.

This clonotype was seen many times. The chain couples TRBV6-6 to TRBJ2-3, with D hard to call. Trimming took off 3 bases at V and 6 bases at J, with 7 bases between the two ends. The CDR3 length is 12 residues. Germline V lookup: CDR1 MNHNY, CDR2 SVGAGI (reference sequence). CDR3 in DNA: TGTGCCAGCAGTTATCCGGTGGATACGCAGTATTTT. This sequence encodes CASSYPVDTQYF.

This clonotype came up many times. The V and J genes are TRBV2 and TRBJ1-2; D might be TRBD1 (5 bases). Trimming took 6 bases from V and 1 from J, leaving 12 bases between them. In germline, CDR1 is SNHLY, CDR2 FYNNEI. This CDR3 has 14 amino acids. CDR3 nucleotide sequence: TGTGCCAGCAGGCTGGTGAGGGGTAACTATGGCTACACCTTC. It specifies CASRLVRGNYGYTF. Filled out from reference TRBV2 and TRBJ1-2, the complete variable domain reads EPEVTQTPSHQVTQMGQEVILRCVPISNHLYFYWYRQILGQKVEFLVSFYNNEISEKSEIFDDQFSVERPDGSNFTLKIRSTKLEDSAMYFCASRLVRGNYGYTFGSGTRLTVV.

On this clonotype: A much larger clone lies a single base off, so this may be a read error. V is TRBV29-1 and J is TRBJ2-3, with TRBD1 identical over 10 bases. Germline CDR1 and CDR2: SQVTM and ANQGSEA. This CDR3 is built from 16 residues. Trimming took 3 bases from V and 2 from J; bases not matched to a gene: 8. CDR3 nucleotides: TGCAGCGTTGAGGGTCCGACAGGGGGCGCCACAGATACGCAGTATTTT. This codes for CSVEGPTGGATDTQYF.

This clonotype was observed many times. This sequence joins TRBV3-1 and TRBJ2-5; D is perhaps TRBD1 (6 bases). This CDR3 is built from 12 residues. Germline values: CDR1 LGHDT, CDR2 YNNKEL (reference sequence). V was clipped by 2 bases and J by 5 bases, with 6 bases between them. CDR3: CASSQRGETQYF. The DNA of the CDR3 is TGTGCCAGCAGCCAAAGGGGGGAGACCCAGTACTTC.

This clonotype has ten or more counts. The CDR3 protein is CASSAGTRGYTF. In DNA, the CDR3 is TGTGCCAGCAGCGCGGGGACGCGTGGCTACACCTTC. The V gene is TRBV9, the J gene TRBJ1-2; D may be TRBD1 (5 bases). The CDR3 runs 12 residues. CDR1 SGDLS and CDR2 YYNGEE come from the germline V gene. The V end lost 3 bases, the J end lost 7 bases, and 10 bases lay between the germline ends.

As for this clonotype: This may arise from a read error, as a much more abundant clone is one base away. The rearrangement links TRBV20-1 to TRBJ2-2; D might be TRBD1 (5 bases). The length of the CDR3 is 15 residues. Trimming pared 2 bases from V and 1 base from J, leaving 11 bases between. The germline V gene has CDR1 DFQATT and CDR2 SNEGSKA (reference sequence). The chain's CDR3 is CSARSDQGNTGELFF. The CDR3 nucleotides are TGCAGTGCTAGATCGGATCAGGGGAACACCGGGGAGCTGTTTTTT.

There are many counts of this clonotype. The rearrangement uses TRBV5-1 and TRBJ2-3; TRBD2 aligns across 11 bases. Germline CDR1 SGHRS, CDR2 YFSETQ. J was trimmed by 4 bases and V by 2 bases; bases with no gene match: 0. The CDR3 sequence is 14 residues long. The CDR3 nucleotides are TGCGCCAGCAGCTTTAGCGGGGGGGCAGATACGCAGTATTTT. Translation gives CASSFSGGADTQYF.

For this clonotype: One end of the junction varies from germline; a read error may be responsible. The chain combines TRBV18 with TRBJ1-5; 7 bases map to TRBD1. Germline CDR1 is KGHSH and CDR2 is LQKENI. This CDR3 is built from 15 residues. The CDR3, as DNA: TGTGCCAGCTCACTCACAGGACAGGAGAATCAGCCCCCGCATTTT. The encoded protein is CASSLTGQENQPPHF. Using reference TRBV18 and TRBJ1-5 for the parts outside the CDR3, the full variable domain is NAGVMQNPRHLVRRRGQEARLRCSPMKGHSHVYWYRQLPEEGLKFMVYLQKENIIDESGMPKERFSAEFPKEGPSILRIQQVVRGDSAAYFCASSLTGQENQPPHFGDGTRLSIL.

This chain joins TRBV11-2 and TRBJ2-1, with TRBD2 matching over 7 bases. Looked up from germline, CDR1 is SGHAT and CDR2 is FQNNGV. V lost 5 bases, J lost 6 bases, and 10 bases stayed unmatched. This CDR3 contains 15 residues. In nucleotides, the CDR3 is TGTGCCAGCAGCCCCTCTAGCGGAGCCAGCAATGAGCAGTTCTTC. Protein: CASSPSSGASNEQFF.

This clonotype was counted many times. The V gene is TRBV7-3, the J gene TRBJ2-3; tentative D call: TRBD2 (7 bases). Germline values: CDR1 SGHTA, CDR2 FQGTGA. V lost 5 bases and J 2 bases, leaving 17 bases between the germline ends. This CDR3 contains 16 residues. CDR3 coding DNA: TGTGCCAGCAGCCGTATGGGGGGGCCGATCACAGATACGCAGTATTTT. Its translation: CASSRMGGPITDTQYF.

This clonotype was observed at least ten times. The chain links TRBV3-1 to TRBJ1-6, with D unresolved. Trimming left V 1 base short and J 10 bases short, with 5 bases between. The length of the CDR3 is 12 residues. The germline V gene has CDR1 LGHDT and CDR2 YNNKEL (reference sequence). Here the CDR3 reads CASSQGSSPLHF. In nucleotides, the CDR3 is TGTGCCAGCAGCCAAGGTTCCTCACCCCTCCACTTT.

This clonotype was observed at least ten times. The chain is built from TRBV13 and TRBJ2-1, with 13 bases lining up with TRBD2. Losses at the gene ends were 3 bases for V and 1 base for J; bases not matched to a gene: 6. Germline V lookup: CDR1 PRHDT, CDR2 FYEKMQ (reference sequence). This CDR3 has 18 residues. The chain's CDR3 is CASSFRLAGGWSYNEQFF. DNA of the CDR3: TGTGCCAGCAGCTTCCGACTAGCGGGGGGCTGGTCCTACAATGAGCAGTTCTTC.

Details on this clonotype: Its ends do not fully match the called genes, so a read error is possible. CDR3: CAGSVGLAGNTGELFF. The DNA of the CDR3 is TGTGCCGGCAGCGTAGGATTAGCGGGGAACACCGGGGAGCTGTTTTTT. The chain combines TRBV9 with TRBJ2-2, with TRBD2 identical over 7 bases. This CDR3 region has 16 residues. Germline-derived CDR1 and CDR2 are SGDLS and YYNGEE.

This clonotype was seen a few times. The chain carries TRBV7-2 and TRBJ2-1; a possible D gene is TRBD2 (7 bases). V was shortened by 4 bases and J by 8 bases, with 18 bases between the two germline ends. CDR1 is SGHTA, CDR2 FQGNSA, per germline. The CDR3 loop spans 15 amino acids. CDR3 residues: CASSSLGGGVDEQFF. The CDR3 DNA reads as TGTGCCAGCAGCTCCCTGGGGGGGGGCGTGGATGAGCAGTTCTTC.